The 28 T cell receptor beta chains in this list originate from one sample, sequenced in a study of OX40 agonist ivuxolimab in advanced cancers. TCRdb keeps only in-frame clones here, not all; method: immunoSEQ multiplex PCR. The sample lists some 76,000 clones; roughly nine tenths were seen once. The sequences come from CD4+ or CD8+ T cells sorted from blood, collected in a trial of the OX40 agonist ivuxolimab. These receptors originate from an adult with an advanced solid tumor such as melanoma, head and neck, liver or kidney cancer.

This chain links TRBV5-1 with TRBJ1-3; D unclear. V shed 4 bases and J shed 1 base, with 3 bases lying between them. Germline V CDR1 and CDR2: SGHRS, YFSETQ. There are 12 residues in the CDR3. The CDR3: CASSISGNTIYF. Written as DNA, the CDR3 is TGCGCCAGCAGCATTTCTGGAAACACCATATATTTT.

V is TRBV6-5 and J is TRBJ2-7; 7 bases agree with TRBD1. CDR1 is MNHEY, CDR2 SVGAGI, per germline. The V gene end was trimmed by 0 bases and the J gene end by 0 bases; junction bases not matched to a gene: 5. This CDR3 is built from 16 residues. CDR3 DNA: TGTGCCAGCAGTTACTCTACAGGGGAAAACTCCTACGAGCAGTACTTC. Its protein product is CASSYSTGENSYEQYF.

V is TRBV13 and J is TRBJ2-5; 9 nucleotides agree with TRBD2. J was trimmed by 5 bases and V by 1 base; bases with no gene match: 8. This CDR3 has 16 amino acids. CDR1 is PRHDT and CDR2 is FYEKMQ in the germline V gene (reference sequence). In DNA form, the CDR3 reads TGTGCCAGCAGCTTAGAGTTGCGGGGGGGCCGGGAGACCCAGTACTTC. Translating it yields CASSLELRGGRETQYF.

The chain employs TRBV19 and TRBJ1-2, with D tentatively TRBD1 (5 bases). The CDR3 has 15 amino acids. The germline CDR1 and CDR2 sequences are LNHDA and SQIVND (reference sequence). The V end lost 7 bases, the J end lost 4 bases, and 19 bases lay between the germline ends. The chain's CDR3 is CASTTLKTASYGYTF. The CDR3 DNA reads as TGTGCCAGTACCACACTGAAGACAGCCAGCTATGGCTACACCTTC.

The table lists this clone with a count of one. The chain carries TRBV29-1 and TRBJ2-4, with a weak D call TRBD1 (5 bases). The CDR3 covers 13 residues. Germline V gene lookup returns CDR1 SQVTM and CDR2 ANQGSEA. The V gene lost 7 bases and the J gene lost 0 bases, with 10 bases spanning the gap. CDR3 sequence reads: CSAKGVAKNIQYF. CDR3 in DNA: TGCAGCGCGAAAGGGGTAGCCAAAAACATTCAGTACTTC.

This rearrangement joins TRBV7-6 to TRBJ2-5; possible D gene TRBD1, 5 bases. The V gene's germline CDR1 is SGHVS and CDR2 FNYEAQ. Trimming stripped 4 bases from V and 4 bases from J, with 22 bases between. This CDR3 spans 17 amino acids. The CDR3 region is CASSSEFPGSEAETQYF. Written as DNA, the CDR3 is TGTGCCAGCAGCTCCGAATTTCCAGGGTCCGAGGCAGAGACCCAGTACTTC.

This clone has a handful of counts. CDR3 sequence (DNA): TGTGCCAGCAGCTCCGGGTATCAGTACTTC. Amino acid sequence: CASSSGYQYF. The gene calls are TRBV11-2 and TRBJ2-7, with no clear D. The CDR3 loop spans 10 amino acids. Germline CDR1 is SGHAT and CDR2 is FQNNGV. V lost 4 bases, J lost 10 bases, and 8 bases lay in between. Filled out from reference TRBV11-2 and TRBJ2-7, the complete variable domain reads EAGVAQSPRYKIIEKRQSVAFWCNPISGHATLYWYQQILGQGPKLLIQFQNNGVVDDSQLPKDRFSAERLKGVDSTLKIQPAKLEDSAVYLCASSSGYQYFGPGTRLTVT.

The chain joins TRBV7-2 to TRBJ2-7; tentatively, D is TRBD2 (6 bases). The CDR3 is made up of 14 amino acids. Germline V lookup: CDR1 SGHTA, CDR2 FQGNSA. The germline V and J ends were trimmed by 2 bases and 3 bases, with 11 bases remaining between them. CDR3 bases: TGTGCCAGCAGCTTATTAGCCGGGAGCTACGAGCAGTACTTC. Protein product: CASSLLAGSYEQYF.

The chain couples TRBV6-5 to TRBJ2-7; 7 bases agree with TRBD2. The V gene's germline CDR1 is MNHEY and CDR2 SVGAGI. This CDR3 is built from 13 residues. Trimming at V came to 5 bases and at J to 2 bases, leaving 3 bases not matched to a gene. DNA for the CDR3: TGTGCCAGCAGTAGCGGGGCCACCTACGAGCAGTACTTC. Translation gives CASSSGATYEQYF.

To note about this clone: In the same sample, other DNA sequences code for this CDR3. The CDR3 reads CASSLQESYEQYF. The CDR3 nucleotides are TGTGCCAGCAGCCTACAGGAGTCCTACGAGCAGTACTTC. The chain is built from TRBV11-2 and TRBJ2-7; D is perhaps TRBD1 (5 bases). Germline CDR1 reads SGHAT; CDR2 reads FQNNGV. The CDR3 extends over 13 amino acids. V shed 5 bases and J shed 1 base, with 9 bases lying between them.

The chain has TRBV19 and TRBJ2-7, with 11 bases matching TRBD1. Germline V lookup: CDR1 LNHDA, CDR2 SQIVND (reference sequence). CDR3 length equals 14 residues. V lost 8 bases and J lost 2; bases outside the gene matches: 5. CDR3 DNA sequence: TGTGCCAGTGGCCCGGGACAGGGGGCCTACGAGCAGTACTTC. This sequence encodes CASGPGQGAYEQYF.

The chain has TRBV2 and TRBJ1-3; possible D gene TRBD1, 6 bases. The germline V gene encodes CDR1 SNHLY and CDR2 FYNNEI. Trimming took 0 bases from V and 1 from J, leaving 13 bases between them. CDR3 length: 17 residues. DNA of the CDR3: TGTGCCAGCAGTGAAGCCGACCCCAGGGGTTCTGGAAACACCATATATTTT. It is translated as CASSEADPRGSGNTIYF.

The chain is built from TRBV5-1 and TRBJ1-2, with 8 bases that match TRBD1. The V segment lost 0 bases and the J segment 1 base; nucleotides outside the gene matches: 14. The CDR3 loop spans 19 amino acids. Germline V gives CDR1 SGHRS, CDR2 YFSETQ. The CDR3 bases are TGCGCCAGCAGCTTGGTAGTAGGGGGACAGGTCCCGGTTAACTATGGCTACACCTTC. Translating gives CASSLVVGGQVPVNYGYTF.

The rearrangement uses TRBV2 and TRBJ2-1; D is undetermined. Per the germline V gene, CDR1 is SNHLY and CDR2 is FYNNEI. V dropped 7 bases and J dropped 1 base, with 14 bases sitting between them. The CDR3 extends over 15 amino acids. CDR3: CASTEGYKSYNEQFF. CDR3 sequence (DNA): TGTGCCAGCACCGAAGGATATAAATCCTACAATGAGCAGTTCTTC.

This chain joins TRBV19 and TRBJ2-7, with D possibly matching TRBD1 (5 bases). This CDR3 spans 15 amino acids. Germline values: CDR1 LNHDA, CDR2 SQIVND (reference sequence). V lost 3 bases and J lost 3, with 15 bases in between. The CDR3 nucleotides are TGTGCCAGTAGTATGGGCCGAGGACAATACTACGAGCAGTACTTC. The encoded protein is CASSMGRGQYYEQYF.

The CDR3 protein is CASSHPTGTGDPYEQYF. Written as DNA, the CDR3 is TGTGCCAGCAGCCATCCTACCGGGACAGGGGATCCCTACGAGCAGTACTTC. V is TRBV7-8 and J is TRBJ2-7; TRBD1 aligns across 10 bases. The CDR3 totals 17 residues. V trimming: 5 bases; J trimming: 2 bases; junction bases outside the gene matches: 12. The germline V gene has CDR1 SGHVS and CDR2 FQNEAQ.

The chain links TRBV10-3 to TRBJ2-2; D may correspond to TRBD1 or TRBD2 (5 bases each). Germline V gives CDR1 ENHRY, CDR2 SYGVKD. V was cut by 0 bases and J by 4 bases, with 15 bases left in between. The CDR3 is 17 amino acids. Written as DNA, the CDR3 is TGTGCCATCAGTGAGTCACCGAGGGACCTGAGCACCGGGGAGCTGTTTTTT. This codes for CAISESPRDLSTGELFF.

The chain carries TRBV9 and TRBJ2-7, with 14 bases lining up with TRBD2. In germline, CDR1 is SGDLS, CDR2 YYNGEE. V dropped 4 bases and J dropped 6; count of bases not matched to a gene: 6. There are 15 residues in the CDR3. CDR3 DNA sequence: TGTGCCAGCAGCCCCCCCGGGACTAGCGGGGGCGAGCAGTACTTC. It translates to CASSPPGTSGGEQYF.

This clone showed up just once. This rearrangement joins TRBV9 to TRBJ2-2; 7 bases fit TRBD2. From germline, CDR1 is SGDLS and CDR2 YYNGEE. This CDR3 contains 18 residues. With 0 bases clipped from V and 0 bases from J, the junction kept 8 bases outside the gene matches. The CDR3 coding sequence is TGTGCCAGCAGCGTAGCTACGGGGGGACTACCGAACACCGGGGAGCTGTTTTTT. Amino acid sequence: CASSVATGGLPNTGELFF.

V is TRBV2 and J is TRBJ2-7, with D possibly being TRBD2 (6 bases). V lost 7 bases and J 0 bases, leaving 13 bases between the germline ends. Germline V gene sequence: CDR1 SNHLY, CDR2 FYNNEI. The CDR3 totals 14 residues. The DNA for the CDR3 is TGTGCCAGCACTGACACCGGGGGCTCCTACGAGCAGTACTTC. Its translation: CASTDTGGSYEQYF.

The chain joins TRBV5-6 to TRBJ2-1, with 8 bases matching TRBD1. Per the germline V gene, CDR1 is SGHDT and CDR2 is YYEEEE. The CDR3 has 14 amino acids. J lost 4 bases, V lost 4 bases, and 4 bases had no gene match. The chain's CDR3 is CASSTYRGYNEQFF. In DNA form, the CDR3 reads TGTGCCAGCAGCACCTACAGGGGGTACAATGAGCAGTTCTTC.

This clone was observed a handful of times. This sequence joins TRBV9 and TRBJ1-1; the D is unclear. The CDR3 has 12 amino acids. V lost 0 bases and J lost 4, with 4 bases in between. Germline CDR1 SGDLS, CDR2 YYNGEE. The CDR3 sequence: CASSVGTTEAFF. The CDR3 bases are TGTGCCAGCAGCGTAGGAACCACTGAAGCTTTCTTT.

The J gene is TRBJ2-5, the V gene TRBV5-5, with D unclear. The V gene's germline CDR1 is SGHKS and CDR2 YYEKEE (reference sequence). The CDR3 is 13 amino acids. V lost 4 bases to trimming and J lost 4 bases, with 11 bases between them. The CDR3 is CASSPWYGETQYF. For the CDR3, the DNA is TGTGCCAGCAGCCCTTGGTATGGAGAGACCCAGTACTTC.

CDR3 DNA sequence: TGTGCCAGCTCACCATCCGCCTACGAGCAGTACTTC. Translated: CASSPSAYEQYF. The gene calls are TRBV18 and TRBJ2-7, with D unresolved. The V and J ends lost 2 bases and 2 bases respectively, with 4 bases between them. Germline lookup yields CDR1 KGHSH and CDR2 LQKENI. The CDR3 is 12 residues long.

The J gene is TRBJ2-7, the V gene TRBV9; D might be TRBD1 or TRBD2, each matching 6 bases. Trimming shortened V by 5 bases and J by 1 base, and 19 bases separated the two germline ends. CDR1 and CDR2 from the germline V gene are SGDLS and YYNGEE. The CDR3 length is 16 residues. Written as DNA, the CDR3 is TGTGCCAGCAGTGAGGGGGGCAGTAGGCATTCCTACGAGCAGTACTTC. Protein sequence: CASSEGGSRHSYEQYF.

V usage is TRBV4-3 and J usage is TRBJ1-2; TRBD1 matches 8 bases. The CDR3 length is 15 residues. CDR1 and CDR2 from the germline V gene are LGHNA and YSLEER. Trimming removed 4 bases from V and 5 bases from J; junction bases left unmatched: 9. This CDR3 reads CASSPNRGFIYGYTF. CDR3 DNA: TGCGCCAGCAGCCCGAACAGGGGGTTTATATATGGCTACACCTTC.

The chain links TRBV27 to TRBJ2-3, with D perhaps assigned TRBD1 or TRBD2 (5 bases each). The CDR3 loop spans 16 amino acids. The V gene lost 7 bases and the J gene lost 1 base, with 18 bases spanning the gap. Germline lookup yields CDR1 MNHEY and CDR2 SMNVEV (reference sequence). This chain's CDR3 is CASTYSGGEGTDTQYF. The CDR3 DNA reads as TGTGCCAGCACCTATAGTGGGGGAGAGGGCACAGATACGCAGTATTTT.

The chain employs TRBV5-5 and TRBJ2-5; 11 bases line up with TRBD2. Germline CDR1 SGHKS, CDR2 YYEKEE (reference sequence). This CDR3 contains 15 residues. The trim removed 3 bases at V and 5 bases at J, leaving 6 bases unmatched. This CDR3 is CASSSGTSGGETQYF. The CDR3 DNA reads TGTGCCAGCAGCTCCGGGACTAGCGGTGGGGAGACCCAGTACTTC.